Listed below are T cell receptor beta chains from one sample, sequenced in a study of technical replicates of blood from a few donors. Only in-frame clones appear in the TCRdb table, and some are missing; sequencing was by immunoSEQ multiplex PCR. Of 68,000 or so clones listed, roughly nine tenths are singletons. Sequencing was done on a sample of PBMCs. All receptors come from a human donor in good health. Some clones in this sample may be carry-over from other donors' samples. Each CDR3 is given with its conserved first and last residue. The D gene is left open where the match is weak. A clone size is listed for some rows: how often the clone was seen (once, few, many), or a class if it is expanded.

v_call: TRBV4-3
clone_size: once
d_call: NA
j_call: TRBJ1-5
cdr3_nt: TGCGCCAGCAGCCAAGATTGGCAGGGAACTCAGCCCCAGCATTTT
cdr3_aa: CASSQDWQGTQPQHF

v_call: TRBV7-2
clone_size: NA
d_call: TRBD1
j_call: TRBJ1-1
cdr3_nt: TGTGCCAGCAGCCAAACTCCGGGACAGAAACCCTTGAACACTGAAGCTTTCTTT
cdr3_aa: CASSQTPGQKPLNTEAFF

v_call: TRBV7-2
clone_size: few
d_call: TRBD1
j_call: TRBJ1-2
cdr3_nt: TGTGCCAGCAGCCGGGACAGGTTCGTTGGCTACACCTTC
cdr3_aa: CASSRDRFVGYTF

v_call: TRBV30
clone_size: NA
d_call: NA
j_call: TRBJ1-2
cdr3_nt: TGTGCCTGGAGGGGGGGGGTACGACTTGGCTACACCTTC
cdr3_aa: CAWRGGVRLGYTF

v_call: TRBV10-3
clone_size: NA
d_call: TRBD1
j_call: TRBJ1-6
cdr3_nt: TGTGCCATCAGCACCGGGACAGGGGGAACACCCCTCCACTTT
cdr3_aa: CAISTGTGGTPLHF

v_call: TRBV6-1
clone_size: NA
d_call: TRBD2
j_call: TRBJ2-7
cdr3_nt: TGTGCCAGCGGGCGGGGGTTAGAATACGAGCAGTACTTC
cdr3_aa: CASGRGLEYEQYF

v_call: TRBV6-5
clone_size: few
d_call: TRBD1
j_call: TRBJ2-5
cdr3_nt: TGTGCCAGCAGTTACGGACAGGGTATGAAGACCCAGTACTTC
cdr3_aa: CASSYGQGMKTQYF

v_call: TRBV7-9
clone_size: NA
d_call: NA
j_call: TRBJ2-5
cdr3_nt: TGTGCCAGCAGCCCGACCAGAGGGCGGCAAGAGACCCAGTACTTC
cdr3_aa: CASSPTRGRQETQYF

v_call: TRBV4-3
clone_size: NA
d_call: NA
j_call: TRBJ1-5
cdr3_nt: TGCGCCAGCAGCCAAGATAGGGGTGGCAGCAATCAGCCCCAGCATTTT
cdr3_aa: CASSQDRGGSNQPQHF

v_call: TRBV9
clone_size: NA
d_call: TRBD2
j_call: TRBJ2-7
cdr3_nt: TGTGCCAGCAGTTCTAGTCGGGAGGGCCTTTCTTACGAGCAGTACTTC
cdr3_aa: CASSSSREGLSYEQYF

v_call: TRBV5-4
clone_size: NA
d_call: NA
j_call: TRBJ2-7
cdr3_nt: TGCGCCAGCAGCCAAGATATTACGGGAAACTACGAGCAGTACTTC
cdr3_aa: CASSQDITGNYEQYF

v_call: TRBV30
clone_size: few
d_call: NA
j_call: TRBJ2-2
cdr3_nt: TGTGCCTGGAGTATCCTGACAGCCACCGGGGAGCTGTTTTTT
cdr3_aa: CAWSILTATGELFF

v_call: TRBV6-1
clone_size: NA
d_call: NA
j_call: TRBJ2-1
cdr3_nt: TGTGCCAGCAGTGAAGCGACTAGAGGAGTAAGGGAGCAGTTCTTC
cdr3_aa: CASSEATRGVREQFF

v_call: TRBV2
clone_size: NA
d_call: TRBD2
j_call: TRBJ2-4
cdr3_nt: TGTGCCAGCAGTGAAGCGCGGGGGGGCCTAGCCAAAAACATTCAGTACTTC
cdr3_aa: CASSEARGGLAKNIQYF

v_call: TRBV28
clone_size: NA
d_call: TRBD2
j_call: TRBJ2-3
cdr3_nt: TGTGCCAGCAAGCTTAGCGGGACCCCAGATACGCAGTATTTT
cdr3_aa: CASKLSGTPDTQYF

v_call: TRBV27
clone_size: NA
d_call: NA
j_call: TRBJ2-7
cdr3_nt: TGTGCCAGCAGTTTATCGCCGGCAGGGGGGACCTACGAGCAGTACTTC
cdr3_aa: CASSLSPAGGTYEQYF

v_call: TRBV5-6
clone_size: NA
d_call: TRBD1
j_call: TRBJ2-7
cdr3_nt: TGTGCCAGCAGCTTCGGGACAGGGGGCTACGAGCAGTACTTC
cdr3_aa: CASSFGTGGYEQYF

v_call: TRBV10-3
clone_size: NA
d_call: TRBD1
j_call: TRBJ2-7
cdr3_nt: TGTGCCATCAGTAACGGACAGGGGGCGTTTGGAGAGCAGTACTTC
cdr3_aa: CAISNGQGAFGEQYF

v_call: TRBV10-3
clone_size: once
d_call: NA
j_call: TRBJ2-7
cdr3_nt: TGTGCCATAGGCGGGATCAGTTACGAGCAGTACTTC
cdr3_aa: CAIGGISYEQYF

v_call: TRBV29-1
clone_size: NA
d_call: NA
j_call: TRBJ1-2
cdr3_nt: TGCAGCGTTGATCCAGGGACTAACTATGGCTACACCTTC
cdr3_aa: CSVDPGTNYGYTF

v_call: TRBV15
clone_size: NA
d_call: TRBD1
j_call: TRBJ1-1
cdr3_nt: TGTGCCACCAGCGAGGGACAGGAAGCTTTCTTT
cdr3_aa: CATSEGQEAFF

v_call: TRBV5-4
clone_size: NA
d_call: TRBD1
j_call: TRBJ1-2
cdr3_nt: TGTGCCAGCAGCATGGACAGGGCTCACTATGGCTACACCTTC
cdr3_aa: CASSMDRAHYGYTF

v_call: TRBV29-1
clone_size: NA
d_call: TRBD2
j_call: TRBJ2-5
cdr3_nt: TGCAGCGGGCGGGAGGGGGCGCATGACCAAGAGACCCAGTACTTC
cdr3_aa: CSGREGAHDQETQYF

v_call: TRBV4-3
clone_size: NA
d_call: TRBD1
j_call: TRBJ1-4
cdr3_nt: TGCGCCAGCAGTCCCGGACAGGGGGCGAGAGAAAAACTGTTTTTT
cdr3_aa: CASSPGQGAREKLFF

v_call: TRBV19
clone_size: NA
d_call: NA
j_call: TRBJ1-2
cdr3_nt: TGTGCCACTTACCACCGCCAGGACTATGGCTACACCTTC
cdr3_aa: CATYHRQDYGYTF

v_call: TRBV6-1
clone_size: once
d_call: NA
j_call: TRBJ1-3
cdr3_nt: TGTGCCAGCGGAGGGCAGAGCTCTGGAAACACCATATATTTT
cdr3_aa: CASGGQSSGNTIYF

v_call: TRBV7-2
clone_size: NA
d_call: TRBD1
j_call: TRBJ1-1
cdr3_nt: TGTGCCAGCAGCTCGTACAGGGGGCTTGAAGCTTTCTTT
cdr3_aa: CASSSYRGLEAFF

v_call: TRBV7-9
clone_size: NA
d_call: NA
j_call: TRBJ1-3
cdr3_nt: TGTGCCAGCAGCTTAGACGGTCCGGGGGACACCATATATTTT
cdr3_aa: CASSLDGPGDTIYF

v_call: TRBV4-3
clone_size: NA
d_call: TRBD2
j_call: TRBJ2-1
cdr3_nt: TGCGCCAGCAGCCGAGGACTAGCGGGGGGGAATGAGCAGTTCTTC
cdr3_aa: CASSRGLAGGNEQFF

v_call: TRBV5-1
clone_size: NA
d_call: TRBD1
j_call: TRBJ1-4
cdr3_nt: TGCGCCAGCAGCTTGAGAGAGGGGGCGGGTGAAAAACTGTTTTTT
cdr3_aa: CASSLREGAGEKLFF

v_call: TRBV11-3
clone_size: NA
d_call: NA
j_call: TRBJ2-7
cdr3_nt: TGTGCCAGCAGCTTAGTGGCAGGCTCCTACGAGCAGTACTTC
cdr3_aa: CASSLVAGSYEQYF

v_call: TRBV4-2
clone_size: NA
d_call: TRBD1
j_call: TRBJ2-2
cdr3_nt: TGTGCCAGCAGCCGAAGGGGGGGACAGGGAACCGCGGGCACCGGGGAGCTGTTTTTT
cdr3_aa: CASSRRGGQGTAGTGELFF

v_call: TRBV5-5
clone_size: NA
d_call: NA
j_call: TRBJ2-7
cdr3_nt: TGTGCCAGCAGCCCACAGGCGTACGAGCAGTACTTC
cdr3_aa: CASSPQAYEQYF

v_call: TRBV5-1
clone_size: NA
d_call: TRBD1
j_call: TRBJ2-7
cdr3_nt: TGCGCCAGCAGCTTGGAAGGACAGGCTTCCGGGGAGCAGTACTTC
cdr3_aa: CASSLEGQASGEQYF

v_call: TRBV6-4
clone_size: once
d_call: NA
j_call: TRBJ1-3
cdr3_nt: TGTGCCAGCAGTTTCCGGAGCTCTGGAAACACCATATATTTT
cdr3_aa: CASSFRSSGNTIYF

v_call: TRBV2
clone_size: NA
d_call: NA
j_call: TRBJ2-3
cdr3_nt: TGTGCCAGCAAAGCCCTCGCGGGACTCACAGATACGCAGTATTTT
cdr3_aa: CASKALAGLTDTQYF

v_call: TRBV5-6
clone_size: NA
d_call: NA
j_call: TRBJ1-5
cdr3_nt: TGTGCCAGCAGCTTGGGGGAGGTTCAGCCCCAGCATTTT
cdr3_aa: CASSLGEVQPQHF

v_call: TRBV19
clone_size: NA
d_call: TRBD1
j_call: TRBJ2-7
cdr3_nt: TGTGCCAGTAGTCCACGGGACAGGAACGAGCAGTACTTC
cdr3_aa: CASSPRDRNEQYF

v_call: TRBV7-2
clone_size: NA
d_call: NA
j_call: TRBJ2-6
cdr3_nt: TGTGCCAGCAGCTTAGCCGGAACAGGGTGGTCTGGGGCCAACGTCCTGACTTTC
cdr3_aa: CASSLAGTGWSGANVLTF

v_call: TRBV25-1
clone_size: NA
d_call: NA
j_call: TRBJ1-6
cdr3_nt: TGTGCCAGCAGTGGTGACTATAGATCACCCCTCCACTTT
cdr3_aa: CASSGDYRSPLHF

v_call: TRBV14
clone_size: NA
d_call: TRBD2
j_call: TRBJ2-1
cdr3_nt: TGTGCCAGCCAACTAGCGGTAAACTACAATGAGCAGTTCTTC
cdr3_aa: CASQLAVNYNEQFF

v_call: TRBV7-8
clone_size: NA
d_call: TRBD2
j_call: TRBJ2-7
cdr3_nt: TGTGCCAGCAGCCCCATACCTGGCGGGGGAGGCTACGAGCAGTACTTC
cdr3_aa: CASSPIPGGGGYEQYF

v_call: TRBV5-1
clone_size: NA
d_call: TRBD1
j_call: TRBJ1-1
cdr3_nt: TGCGCCAGCAGCTCCGGGACAGGGATGAATGCTTTCTTT
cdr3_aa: CASSSGTGMNAFF

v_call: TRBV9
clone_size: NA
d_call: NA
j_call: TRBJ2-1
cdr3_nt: TGTGCCAGCAGCGTAGGGGCTAGCGAGCTCTACAATGAGCAGTTCTTC
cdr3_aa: CASSVGASELYNEQFF

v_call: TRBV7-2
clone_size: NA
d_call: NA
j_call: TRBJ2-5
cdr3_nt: TGTGCCAGCAGCCTGCGCCGGGACTCACAAGAGACCCAGTACTTC
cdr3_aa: CASSLRRDSQETQYF

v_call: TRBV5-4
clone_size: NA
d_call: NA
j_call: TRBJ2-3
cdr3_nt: TGTGCCAGCAGCTTGTACGGGGAAGATACGCAGTATTTT
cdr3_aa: CASSLYGEDTQYF

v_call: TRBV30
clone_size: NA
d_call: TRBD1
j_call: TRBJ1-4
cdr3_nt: TGTGCCTGGAGTTCGTACCCAACAGGGGGCAGAGAAAAACTGTTTTTT
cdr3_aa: CAWSSYPTGGREKLFF

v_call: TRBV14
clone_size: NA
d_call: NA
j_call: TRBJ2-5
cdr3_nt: TGTGCCAGCAGCCCTAGCGCGGGACAGAAAGAGACCCAGTACTTC
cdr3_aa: CASSPSAGQKETQYF

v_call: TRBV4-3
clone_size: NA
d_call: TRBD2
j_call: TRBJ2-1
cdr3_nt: TGCGCCAGCAGCCAGGAACCTTTAGCGGGAGGGATTAGGAATGAGCAGTTCTTC
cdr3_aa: CASSQEPLAGGIRNEQFF

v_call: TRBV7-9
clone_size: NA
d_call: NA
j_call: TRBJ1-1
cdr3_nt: TGTGCCAGCAGCTTATTCGGGACACCGGGGACTGAAGCTTTCTTT
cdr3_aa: CASSLFGTPGTEAFF

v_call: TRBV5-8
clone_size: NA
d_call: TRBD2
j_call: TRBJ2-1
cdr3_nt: TGTGCCAGCAGCTTGGGGACTAGGTCCTACAATGAGCAGTTCTTC
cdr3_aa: CASSLGTRSYNEQFF